This T cell receptor beta chain was retrieved from a study of blood T cell repertoires in COVID-19. Study at large: The United States, Italy and Spain were the sources of the acute and convalescent COVID-19 samples. T cells, B-cell-depleted T cells, or PBMCs provided the cDNA or gDNA that served as material.

Original handling: Researchers report that nucleated cell counts were estimated from reference gene primer amplification. Assay used: immunoSEQ multiplex PCR; TCRdb lists only in-frame clones, some missing. V, J and clone size were drawn from that table, and D and trimming were deduced from the DNA. The repertoire consists of approximately 70,000 clones, with 75% to 95% occurring once and the leading ten covering roughly 13%. The CDR3 has 15 amino acids. The V gene's germline CDR1 is SGHAT and CDR2 FQNNGV. Trimming removed 4 bases at V and 13 bases at J, with 22 bases between. The sample was peripheral blood. The rearrangement joins TRBV11-2 to TRBJ1-4, with a possible D match to TRBD1 (5 bases). This sequence originates from a human donor with active COVID-19. The donor label of this sample is uncertain. The CDR3: CASSSRPGREGRLFF. In DNA, the CDR3 is TGTGCCAGCAGCTCCCGACCCGGGAGGGAGGGGAGACTGTTTTTT.